This TCR beta chain was captured by sequencing in a study of T cells in Graves' hyperthyroidism and ophthalmopathy. Whole-study results and caveats: A 13 V-J model separated ophthalmopathy from stable hyperthyroidism. Most clonotypes expanded in the thyroid (above 0.001) were also present in blood.

With respect to this clonotype: As yet, its antigen is unknown.

V lost 6 bases and J lost 5, with 15 bases in between. This CDR3 has 14 residues. Germline lookup yields CDR1 WSHSY and CDR2 SAAADI. Using RNA transcripts as the source, TCR beta CDR3 regions were amplified. HTBI primers drove first-round RT-PCR of the TCR CDR3. TCRdb reanalysed the multiplex PCR reads using MiXCR and keeps one entry per CDR3 protein. Among around 540,000 distinct CDR3 sequences listed, around 46% were seen once. Among the patients, aged 18 to 65, hyperthyroidism was newly diagnosed and had lasted under 2 months. On the basis of clinical symptoms, serum thyroxine and TRAb, thyroid ultrasound and orbital computed tomography, diagnoses were made.

The sample comprised peripheral blood or thyroid tissue (not recorded which). This TCR derives from a woman younger than 30 with Graves' hyperthyroidism. V usage is TRBV10-2 and J usage is TRBJ2-3, with a possible D match to TRBD2 (6 bases). DNA for the CDR3: TGCGCCAGCAGGATGAGCGGGTTGGGAGATACGCAGTATTTT. Protein sequence: CASRMSGLGDTQYF.